The entry below describes one TCR beta chain. The CDR3 does not end in the conserved phenylalanine or tryptophan, so this is likely a read error. The data derive from a study of T cells in Graves' hyperthyroidism and ophthalmopathy. Authors of the study amplified TCR beta CDR3 regions from RNA transcripts. When the TCR CDR3 underwent first-round RT-PCR, the HTBI primer set was used. TCRdb re-called the multiplex PCR reads with MiXCR, one entry per CDR3 protein. There are 300,000 to 450,000 distinct CDR3 sequences in the sample; 17% occur only once, and around a third lies in the top ten. Uncontrolled infections, other autoimmune diseases, pregnancy or lactation led to exclusion of patients. Per the germline V gene, CDR1 is DFQATT and CDR2 is SNEGSKA (reference sequence). J gave up 0 bases and V 6 bases, and 8 bases lay outside the gene matches. The CDR3 contains 14 residues.

This TCR derives from a woman younger than 45 with Graves' hyperthyroidism that later progressed to Graves' ophthalmopathy. Sequences were obtained from blood. The chain couples TRBV20-1 to TRBJ2-7, with 7 bases fitting TRBD2. In DNA form, the CDR3 reads TGCAGTGCAGAGGGACTACTGAGCTCCTACGAGCAGTACCTC. Its protein product is CSAEGLLSSYEQYL.